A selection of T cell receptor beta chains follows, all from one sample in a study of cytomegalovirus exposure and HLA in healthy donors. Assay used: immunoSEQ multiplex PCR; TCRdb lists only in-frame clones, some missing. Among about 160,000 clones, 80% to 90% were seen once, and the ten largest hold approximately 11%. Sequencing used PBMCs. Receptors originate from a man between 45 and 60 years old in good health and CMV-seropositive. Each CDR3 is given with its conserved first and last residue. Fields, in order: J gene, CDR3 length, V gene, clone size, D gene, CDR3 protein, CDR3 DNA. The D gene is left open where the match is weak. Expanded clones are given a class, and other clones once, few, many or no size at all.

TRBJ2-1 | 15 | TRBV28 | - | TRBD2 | CASSGPSGGAHEQFF | TGTGCCAGCAGTGGCCCTAGCGGGGGGGCCCATGAGCAGTTCTTC
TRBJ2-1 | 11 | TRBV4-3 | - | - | CASSHGDEQFF | TGCGCCAGCAGCCACGGAGATGAGCAGTTCTTC
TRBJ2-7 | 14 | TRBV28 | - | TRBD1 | CASTFRDSSYEQYF | TGTGCCAGCACTTTCCGGGACAGCTCCTACGAGCAGTACTTC
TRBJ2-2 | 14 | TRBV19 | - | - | CASSISTSSGELFF | TGTGCCAGTAGTATTTCGACTAGTAGCGGGGAGCTGTTTTTT
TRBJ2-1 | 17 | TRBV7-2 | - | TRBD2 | CASSSLGGGSSYNEQFF | TGTGCCAGCAGCTCCTTGGGGGGGGGTAGCTCCTACAATGAGCAGTTCTTC
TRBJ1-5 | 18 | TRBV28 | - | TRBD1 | CASSLSLISFRGNQPQHF | TGTGCCAGCAGTTTAAGCCTTATATCTTTCAGGGGGAATCAGCCCCAGCATTTT
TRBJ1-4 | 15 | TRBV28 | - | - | CASSSRGRYNEKLFF | TGTGCCAGCAGTTCCCGTGGCAGGTACAATGAAAAACTGTTTTTT
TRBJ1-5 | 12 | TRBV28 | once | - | CASYAGNQPQHF | TGTGCCTCCTACGCGGGCAATCAGCCCCAGCATTTT
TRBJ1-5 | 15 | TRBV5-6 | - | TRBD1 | CASSSGQGFNQPQHF | TGTGCCAGCAGCTCTGGACAGGGCTTCAATCAGCCCCAGCATTTT
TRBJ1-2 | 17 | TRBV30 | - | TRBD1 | CAWSVVTRGRGDYGYTF | TGTGCCTGGAGTGTAGTAACCAGGGGGCGGGGCGACTATGGCTACACCTTC
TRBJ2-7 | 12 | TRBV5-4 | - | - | CASSIGAYEQYF | TGTGCCAGCAGCATCGGGGCCTACGAGCAGTACTTC
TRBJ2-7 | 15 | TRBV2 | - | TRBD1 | CASSGWTGASYEQYF | TGTGCCAGCAGTGGATGGACAGGGGCCTCCTACGAGCAGTACTTC
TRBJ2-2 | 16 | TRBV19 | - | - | CASSLGGGARTGELFF | TGTGCCAGTAGCCTGGGTGGGGGCGCGAGGACCGGGGAGCTGTTTTTT
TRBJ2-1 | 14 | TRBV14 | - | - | CASQRDSNYNEQFF | TGTGCCAGTCAACGGGACTCGAACTACAATGAGCAGTTCTTC
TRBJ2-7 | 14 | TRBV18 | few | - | CASSPAGASYEQYF | TGTGCCAGCTCACCAGCGGGGGCCTCCTACGAGCAGTACTTC
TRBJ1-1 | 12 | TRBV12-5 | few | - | CASGFSSLEAFF | TGTGCTAGTGGTTTCTCGAGTCTGGAAGCTTTCTTT
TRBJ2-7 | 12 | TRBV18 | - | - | CASSDSRNEQYF | TGTGCCAGCTCGGACTCTAGGAACGAGCAGTACTTC
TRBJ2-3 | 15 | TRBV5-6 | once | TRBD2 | CASSSPGGRADTQYF | TGTGCCAGCAGCTCCCCGGGCGGGAGAGCAGATACGCAGTATTTT
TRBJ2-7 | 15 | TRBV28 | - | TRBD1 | CASRSGQGLNYEQYF | TGTGCCAGCAGAAGTGGACAGGGGCTAAACTACGAGCAGTACTTC
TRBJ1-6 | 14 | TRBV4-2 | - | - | CASSQASGNSPLHF | TGTGCCAGCAGCCAAGCGTCGGGTAATTCACCCCTCCACTTT
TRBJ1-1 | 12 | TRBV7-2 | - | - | CASSPGGTEAFF | TGTGCCAGCAGCCCCGGAGGTACTGAAGCTTTCTTT
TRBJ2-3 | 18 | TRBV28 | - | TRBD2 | CASSETSGGTSSTDTQYF | TGTGCCAGCAGTGAGACTAGCGGGGGCACCTCTAGCACAGATACGCAGTATTTT